This TCR beta chain is drawn from a study of T cells expressing NK-cell markers. Points from the study as a whole: 1.0-7.0% of CD8+ T cells in roughly six donors belonged to dominant NKG2C+ clonotypes. Several of the donors also had these clonotypes leading their CD3+CD56-NKG2C+ fraction.

5'RACE template switching with UMIs produced the TCR beta cDNA. Using the 5' RACE reads, TCRdb records one entry per CDR3 protein without DNA. With fewer than 200,000 distinct CDR3 sequences in the sample, the ten largest clones hold roughly 18%. The CDR3 runs to 13 residues. A word on this clonotype: What it binds is not known.

The receptor was derived from a woman aged 18 to 75 in good health. The J gene is TRBJ2-5, the V gene TRBV12-3 or TRBV12-4; TCRdb selects TRBD2, and the lack of DNA leaves this call unchecked. The specimen was blood T cells: a sorted CD56 or NKG2C T cell subset, CD4+ or CD8+ T cells, or bulk PBMC T cells (not recorded which). CDR3 loop: CATGGGNTETQYF.